This TCR beta chain was captured by sequencing in a study of T cell repertoires in cytomegalovirus infection. The V end was cut by 0 bases, the J end by 9 bases, with 12 bases between. Germline CDR1 reads SGHAT; CDR2 reads FQNNGV. The length of the CDR3 is 14 residues. The table lists this clonotype with a few counts. Its antigen remains unidentified. TCRdb re-called the reads with MiXCR, one entry per CDR3 protein. This table holds about 890,000 distinct CDR3 sequences, less than 40% found once. This chain joins TRBV11-2 and TRBJ1-5, with D uncertain. The sample here was cultured CD8+ T cells from PBMCs, taken from culture after CMV antigen stimulation. This TCR was recovered from a human donor in good health (CMV status not recorded). Some clones in this sample may be carry-over from other donors' samples. Here the CDR3 DNA reads TGTGCCAGCAGCTTAGAGTCAGCTGGTGGGCCCCAGCATTTT. It yields the protein CASSLESAGGPQHF.